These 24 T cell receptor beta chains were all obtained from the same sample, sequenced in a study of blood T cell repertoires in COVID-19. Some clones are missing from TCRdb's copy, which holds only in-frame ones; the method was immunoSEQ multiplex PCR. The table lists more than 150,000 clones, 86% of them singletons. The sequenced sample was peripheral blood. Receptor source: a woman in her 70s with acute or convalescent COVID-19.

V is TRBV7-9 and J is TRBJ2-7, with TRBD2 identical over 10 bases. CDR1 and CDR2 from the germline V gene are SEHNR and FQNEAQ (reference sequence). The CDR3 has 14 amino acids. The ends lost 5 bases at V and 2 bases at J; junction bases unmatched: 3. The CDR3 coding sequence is TGTGCCAGCAGCCCCGGGACTAGCGCCTACGAGCAGTACTTC. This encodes CASSPGTSAYEQYF. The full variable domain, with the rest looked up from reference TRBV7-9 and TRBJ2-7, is DTGVSQNPRHKITKRGQNVTFRCDPISEHNRLYWYRQTLGQGPEFLTYFQNEAQLEKSRLLSDRFSAERPKGSFSTLEIQRTEQGDSAMYLCASSPGTSAYEQYFGPGTRLTVT.

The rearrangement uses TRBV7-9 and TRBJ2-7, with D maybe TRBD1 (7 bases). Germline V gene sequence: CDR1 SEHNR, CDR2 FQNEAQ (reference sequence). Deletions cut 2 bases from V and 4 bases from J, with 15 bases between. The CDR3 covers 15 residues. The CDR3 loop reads CASSLSGGRRYEQYF. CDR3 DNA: TGTGCCAGCAGCTTATCAGGGGGGCGCAGATACGAGCAGTACTTC.

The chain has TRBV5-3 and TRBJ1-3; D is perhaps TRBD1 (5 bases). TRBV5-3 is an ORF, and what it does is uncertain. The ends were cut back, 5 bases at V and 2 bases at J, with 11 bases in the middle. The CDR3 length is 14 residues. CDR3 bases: TGTGCCAGAAGATGGGGAGGGGCTGGAAACACCATATATTTT. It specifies CARRWGGAGNTIYF.

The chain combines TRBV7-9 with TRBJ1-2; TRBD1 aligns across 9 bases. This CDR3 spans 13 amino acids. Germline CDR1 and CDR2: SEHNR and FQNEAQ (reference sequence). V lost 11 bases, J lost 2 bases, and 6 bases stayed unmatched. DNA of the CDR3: TGTGCCGGAGGGGACAGGGTAAACTATGGCTACACCTTC. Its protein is CAGGDRVNYGYTF. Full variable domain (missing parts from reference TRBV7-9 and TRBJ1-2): DTGVSQNPRHKITKRGQNVTFRCDPISEHNRLYWYRQTLGQGPEFLTYFQNEAQLEKSRLLSDRFSAERPKGSFSTLEIQRTEQGDSAMYLCAGGDRVNYGYTFGSGTRLTVV.

The CDR3 loop is CASSFRTGGNEKLFF. The CDR3 DNA is TGTGCCAGCAGCTTCCGGACAGGTGGAAATGAAAAACTGTTTTTT. The chain couples TRBV7-2 to TRBJ1-4; 7 nucleotides agree with TRBD1. V was pared by 3 bases and J by 5 bases, with 6 bases of the junction left unmatched. Germline values: CDR1 SGHTA, CDR2 FQGNSA. There are 15 residues in the CDR3.

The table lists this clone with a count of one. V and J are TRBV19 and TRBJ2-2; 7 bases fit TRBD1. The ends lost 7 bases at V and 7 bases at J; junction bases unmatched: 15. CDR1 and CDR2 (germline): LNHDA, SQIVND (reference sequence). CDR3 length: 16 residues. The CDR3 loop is CASKLKTGFYGGELFF. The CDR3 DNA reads TGTGCCAGTAAGCTAAAGACAGGGTTCTATGGCGGGGAGCTGTTTTTT.

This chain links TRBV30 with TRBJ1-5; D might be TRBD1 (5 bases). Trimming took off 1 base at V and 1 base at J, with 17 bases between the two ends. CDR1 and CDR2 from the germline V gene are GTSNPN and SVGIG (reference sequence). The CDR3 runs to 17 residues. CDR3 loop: CAWSANSDSRSNQPQHF. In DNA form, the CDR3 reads TGTGCCTGGAGTGCAAACTCTGACAGTCGGAGCAATCAGCCCCAGCATTTT.

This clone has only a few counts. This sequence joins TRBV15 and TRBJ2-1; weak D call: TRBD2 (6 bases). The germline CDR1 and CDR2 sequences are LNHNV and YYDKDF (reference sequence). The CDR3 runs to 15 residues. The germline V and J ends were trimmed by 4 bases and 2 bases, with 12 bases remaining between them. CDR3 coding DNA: TGTGCCACCAGCAAGACTGGGAGGACCTACAATGAGCAGTTCTTC. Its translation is CATSKTGRTYNEQFF.

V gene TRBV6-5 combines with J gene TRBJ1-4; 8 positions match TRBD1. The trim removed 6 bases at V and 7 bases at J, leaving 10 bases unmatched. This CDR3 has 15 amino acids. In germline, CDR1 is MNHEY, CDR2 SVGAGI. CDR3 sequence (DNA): TGTGCCAGCAGACCGCAGGGGGCTCCGGTTGAAAAACTGTTTTTT. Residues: CASRPQGAPVEKLFF.

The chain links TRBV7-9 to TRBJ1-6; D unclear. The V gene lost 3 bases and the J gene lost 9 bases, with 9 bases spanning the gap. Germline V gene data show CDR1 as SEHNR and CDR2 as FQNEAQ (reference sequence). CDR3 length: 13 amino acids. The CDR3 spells CASSFAGSSPLHF. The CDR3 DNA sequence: TGTGCCAGCAGCTTCGCCGGGAGTTCACCCCTCCACTTT.

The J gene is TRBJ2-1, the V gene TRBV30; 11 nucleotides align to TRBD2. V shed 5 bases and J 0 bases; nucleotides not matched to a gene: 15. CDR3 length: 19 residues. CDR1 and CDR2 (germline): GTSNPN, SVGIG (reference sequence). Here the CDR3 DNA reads TGTGCCTGGTCCAACCTAAGGACTAGCGGGCCCAGCTCCTACAATGAGCAGTTCTTC. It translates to CAWSNLRTSGPSSYNEQFF.

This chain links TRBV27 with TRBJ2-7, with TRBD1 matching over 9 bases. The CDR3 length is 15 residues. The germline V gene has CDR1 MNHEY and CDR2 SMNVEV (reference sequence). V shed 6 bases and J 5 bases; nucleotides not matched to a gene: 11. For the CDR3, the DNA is TGTGCCAGCAGGAACACAGGGGGCCTCGTCGACGAGCAGTACTTC. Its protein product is CASRNTGGLVDEQYF.

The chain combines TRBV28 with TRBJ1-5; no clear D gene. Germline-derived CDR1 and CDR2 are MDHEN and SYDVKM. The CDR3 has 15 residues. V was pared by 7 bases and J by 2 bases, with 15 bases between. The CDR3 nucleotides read TGTGCCAGCATTCCGGGAACGGGTGGCAATCAGCCCCAGCATTTT. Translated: CASIPGTGGNQPQHF.

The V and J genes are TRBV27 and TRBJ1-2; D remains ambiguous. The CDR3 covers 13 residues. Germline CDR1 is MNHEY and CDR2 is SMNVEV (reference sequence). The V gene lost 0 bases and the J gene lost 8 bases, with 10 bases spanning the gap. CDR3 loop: CASSLSGGKGYTF. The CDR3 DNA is TGTGCCAGCAGTTTATCGGGCGGGAAGGGCTACACCTTC.

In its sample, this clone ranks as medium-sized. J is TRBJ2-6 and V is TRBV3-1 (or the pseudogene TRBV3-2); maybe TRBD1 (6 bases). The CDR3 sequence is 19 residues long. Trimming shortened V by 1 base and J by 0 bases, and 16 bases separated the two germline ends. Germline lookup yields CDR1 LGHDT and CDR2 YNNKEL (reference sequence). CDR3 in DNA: TGTGCCAGCAGCCAAGTTAAGCCGGGACAAGGCTCTGGGGCCAACGTCCTGACTTTC. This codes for CASSQVKPGQGSGANVLTF.

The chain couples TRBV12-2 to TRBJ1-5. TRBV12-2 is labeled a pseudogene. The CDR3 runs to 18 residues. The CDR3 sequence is CASRLEGRREPFNQPQHF. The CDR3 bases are TGTGCAAGTCGCTTAGAGGGGAGGAGGGAGCCTTTCAATCAGCCCCAGCATTTT.

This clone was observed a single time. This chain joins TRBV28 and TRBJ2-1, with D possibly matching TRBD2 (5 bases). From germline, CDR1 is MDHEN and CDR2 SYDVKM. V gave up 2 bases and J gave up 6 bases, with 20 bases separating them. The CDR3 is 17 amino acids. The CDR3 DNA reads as TGTGCCAGCAGTTTAACCTACACAGTCGGTGAGGGCAATGAGCAGTTCTTC. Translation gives CASSLTYTVGEGNEQFF.

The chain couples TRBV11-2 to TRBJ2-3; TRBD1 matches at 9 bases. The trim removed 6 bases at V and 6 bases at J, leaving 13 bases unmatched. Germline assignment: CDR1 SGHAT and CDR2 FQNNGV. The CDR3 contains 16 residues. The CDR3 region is CASRPYTGTGSDTQYF. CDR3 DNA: TGTGCCAGCAGACCCTATACTGGGACAGGGAGTGATACGCAGTATTTT.

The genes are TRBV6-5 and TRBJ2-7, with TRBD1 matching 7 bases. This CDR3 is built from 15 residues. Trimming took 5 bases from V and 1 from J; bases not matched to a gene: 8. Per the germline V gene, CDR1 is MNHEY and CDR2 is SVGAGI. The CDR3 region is CASSIVTGVSYEQYF. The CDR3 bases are TGTGCCAGCAGTATAGTAACAGGGGTATCCTACGAGCAGTACTTC.

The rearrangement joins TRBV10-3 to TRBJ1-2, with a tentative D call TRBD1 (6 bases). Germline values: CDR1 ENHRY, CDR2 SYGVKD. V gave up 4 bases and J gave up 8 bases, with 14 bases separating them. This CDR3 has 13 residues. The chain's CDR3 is CAISGGQRMGYTF. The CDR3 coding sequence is TGTGCCATCAGTGGTGGACAGCGGATGGGCTACACCTTC.

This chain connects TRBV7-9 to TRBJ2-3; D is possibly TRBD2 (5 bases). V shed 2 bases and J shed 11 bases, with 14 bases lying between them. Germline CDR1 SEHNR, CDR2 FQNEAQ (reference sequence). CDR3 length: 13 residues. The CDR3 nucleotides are TGTGCCAGCAGCTTATATCTCGGCGGGTGGCAGTATTTT. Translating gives CASSLYLGGWQYF.

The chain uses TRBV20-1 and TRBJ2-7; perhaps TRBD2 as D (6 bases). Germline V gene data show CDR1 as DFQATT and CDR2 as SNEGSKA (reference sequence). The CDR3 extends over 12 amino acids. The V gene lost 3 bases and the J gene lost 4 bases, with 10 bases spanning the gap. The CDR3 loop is CSASVSGYEQYF. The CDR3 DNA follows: TGCAGTGCTAGTGTTAGCGGATACGAGCAGTACTTC.

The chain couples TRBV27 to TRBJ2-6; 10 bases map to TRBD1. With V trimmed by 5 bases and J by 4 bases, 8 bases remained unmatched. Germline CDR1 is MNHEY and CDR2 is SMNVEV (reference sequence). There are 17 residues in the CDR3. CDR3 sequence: CASSLRQGALGANVLTF. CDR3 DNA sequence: TGTGCCAGCAGTCTACGACAGGGGGCGCTCGGGGCCAACGTCCTGACTTTC.

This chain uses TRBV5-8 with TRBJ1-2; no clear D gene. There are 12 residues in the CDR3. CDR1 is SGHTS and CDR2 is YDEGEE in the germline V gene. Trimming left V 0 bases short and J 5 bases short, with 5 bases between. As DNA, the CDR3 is TGTGCCAGCAGCTTGGTTGTATATGGCTACACCTTC. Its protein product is CASSLVVYGYTF.